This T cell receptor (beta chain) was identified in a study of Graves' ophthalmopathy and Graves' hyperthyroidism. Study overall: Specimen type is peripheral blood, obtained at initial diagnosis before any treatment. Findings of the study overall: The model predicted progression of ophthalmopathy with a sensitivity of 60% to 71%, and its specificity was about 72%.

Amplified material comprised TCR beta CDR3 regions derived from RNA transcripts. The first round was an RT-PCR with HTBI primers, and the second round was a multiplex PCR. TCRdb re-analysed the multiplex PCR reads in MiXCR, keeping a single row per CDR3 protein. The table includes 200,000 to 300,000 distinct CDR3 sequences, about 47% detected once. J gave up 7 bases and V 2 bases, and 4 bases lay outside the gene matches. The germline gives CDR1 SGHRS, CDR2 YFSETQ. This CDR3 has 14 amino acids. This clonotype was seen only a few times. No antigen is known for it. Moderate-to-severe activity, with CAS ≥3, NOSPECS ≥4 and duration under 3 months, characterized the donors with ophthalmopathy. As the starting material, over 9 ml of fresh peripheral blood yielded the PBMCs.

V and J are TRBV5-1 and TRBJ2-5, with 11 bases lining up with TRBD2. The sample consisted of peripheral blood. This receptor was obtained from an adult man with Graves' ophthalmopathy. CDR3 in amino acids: CASSLSGLAGTQYF. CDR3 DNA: TGCGCCAGCAGCTTATCTGGACTAGCGGGGACCCAGTACTTC.